The clone carrying this T cell receptor (beta chain) was seen a handful of times. Its target is not known. This CDR3 spans 18 amino acids. Germline CDR1 is LGHNT and CDR2 is FRNRAP. V was shortened by 3 bases and J by 0 bases, with 18 bases between the two germline ends. It was with a sample-barcoded 5' primer and a J-beta primer mix that a second PCR of about 6 to 12 cycles was run. TCRdb re-called the 5' RACE reads through MiXCR, storing one row per CDR3 protein. Of a few hundred thousand distinct CDR3 sequences listed, 25% to 35% were seen once; the top ten hold over 3.5%. This entry is derived from a study of blood T cells in healthy people across ages. Whole-study results and caveats: In the absence of known donor CMV status, changes in expanded clonotypes were possibly confounded.

This sample was also put to use in a study of T cells of mothers and their children. That paper states: Donation was provided by three healthy Caucasian mothers along with their six children.

This rearrangement joins TRBV12-5 to TRBJ2-1, with D perhaps TRBD2 (5 bases). The receptor comes from a boy aged 2-15 years in good health. Material for sequencing was blood. CDR3 coding DNA: TGTGCTAGTGGTTTCGCCCGGTCGGAGGCGAGCTCCTACAATGAGCAGTTCTTC. Translated, it gives CASGFARSEASSYNEQFF.